This T cell receptor (beta chain) originates from a study of OX40 agonist ivuxolimab in advanced cancers. The study in broad terms: Ivuxolimab was an agonistic, fully human IgG2 monoclonal antibody directed against OX40 (CD134), a costimulatory receptor. Intravenous ivuxolimab was administered to patients every 2 weeks at six dose levels: 0.01, 0.1, 0.3, 1.5, 3 and 10 mg/kg. Among the roughly 52 dose-escalation patients, some 20 had hepatocellular carcinoma, roughly 15 melanoma, 9 renal cell carcinoma and 9 head and neck cancer. A male proportion of roughly 80% and a mean age of around 60 years, ranging from 23 to 79, were recorded for the dose-escalation cohort. Prior anti-PD-1, anti-PD-L1 or anti-CTLA-4 therapy was permitted, and approximately 40% of dose-escalation patients had received checkpoint inhibitors. Partial responses occurred in three dose-escalation patients, of whom one had hepatocellular carcinoma and two had cutaneous melanoma. Peripheral TCRbeta sequencing was intended to test whether TCR sequence diversity was altered and clonal T-cell expansion was caused by ivuxolimab. The monotherapy dose-escalation portion (N ≈ 57 patients) of the phase I ivuxolimab trial is reported in the paper. Broad study findings and their caveats: At doses of 0.1 to 3.0 mg/kg, clonal expansion of both CD4+ and CD8+ T cells in blood was seen between baseline and week 6. Antigen specificity was not determined for the clonally expanded peripheral T cells. After ivuxolimab, more expanded clones were found on average in CD8+ T cells than in CD4+ T cells. Low levels of normalized T-cell clonal expansion were also shown by some nonresponding patients. In partial responders in the 0.1-3.0 mg/kg groups, normalized peripheral clonal expansion was found to be among the lowest, especially among CD8+ T cells.

The trial excluded patients who had a history of autoimmune disease or were on systemic immunosuppression. Peripheral blood for TCR sequencing was drawn from every dose cohort at baseline, at cycle 4 day 1 and at cycle 7 day 1. The samples were taken from a phase I, first-in-human, multicenter, open-label dose-escalation trial of ivuxolimab. The trial enrolled adults with locally advanced or metastatic head and neck squamous cell, hepatocellular, melanoma or renal cell carcinoma. Before TCR sequencing, CD4+ T cells and CD8+ T cells from peripheral blood were sorted into separate populations. For sequencing of the TCRbeta CDR3 region, genomic DNA was extracted from the sorted cells. TCRbeta CDR3 regions were sequenced using the immunoSEQ Assay. This is the immuneACCESS table as TCRdb keeps it, with only in-frame sequences that have V and J called. A part of the clones is gone; compared with another copy, unresolved V genes explain less than half, and the rest is unexplained. This sample lists under 20,000 clones; approximately 80% were detected once. Approximately 14% of the sample goes to the ten largest clones.

This clone was counted once. The antigen this receptor binds is unknown. No base quality information exists; no much larger clone differs at one position. The germline V gene (reference sequence) gives CDR1 as MNHNY and CDR2 as SVGAGI. Counted from cysteine to phenylalanine, this CDR3 has 15 amino acids. CDR3 DNA is the only sequence kept; it has 45 bases, read in frame from the first base. Trimmed from V: 4 bases; trimmed from J: 3 bases; junction bases lacking a gene match: 6. The sequence derives from an adult with an advanced solid tumor such as melanoma, head and neck, liver or kidney cancer. This sequence uses TRBV6-6 and TRBJ1-1, and 9 junction bases match TRBD1. The specimen was CD4+ or CD8+ T cells sorted from blood, collected in a trial of the OX40 agonist ivuxolimab. The CDR3 reads as follows: CASSLGTGMDTEAFF. The nucleotide sequence is TGTGCCAGCAGTTTGGGGACAGGGATGGACACTGAAGCTTTCTTT.